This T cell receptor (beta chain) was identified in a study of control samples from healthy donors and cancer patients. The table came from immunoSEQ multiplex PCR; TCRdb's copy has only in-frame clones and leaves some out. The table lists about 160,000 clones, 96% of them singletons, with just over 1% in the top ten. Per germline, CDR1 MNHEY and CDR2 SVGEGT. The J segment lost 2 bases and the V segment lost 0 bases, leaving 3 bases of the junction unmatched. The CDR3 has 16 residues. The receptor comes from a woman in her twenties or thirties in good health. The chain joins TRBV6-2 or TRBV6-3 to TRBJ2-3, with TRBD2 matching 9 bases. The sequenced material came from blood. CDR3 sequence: CASSYSTSGDTDTQYF. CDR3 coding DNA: TGTGCCAGCAGTTACTCGACTAGCGGTGACACAGATACGCAGTATTTT.